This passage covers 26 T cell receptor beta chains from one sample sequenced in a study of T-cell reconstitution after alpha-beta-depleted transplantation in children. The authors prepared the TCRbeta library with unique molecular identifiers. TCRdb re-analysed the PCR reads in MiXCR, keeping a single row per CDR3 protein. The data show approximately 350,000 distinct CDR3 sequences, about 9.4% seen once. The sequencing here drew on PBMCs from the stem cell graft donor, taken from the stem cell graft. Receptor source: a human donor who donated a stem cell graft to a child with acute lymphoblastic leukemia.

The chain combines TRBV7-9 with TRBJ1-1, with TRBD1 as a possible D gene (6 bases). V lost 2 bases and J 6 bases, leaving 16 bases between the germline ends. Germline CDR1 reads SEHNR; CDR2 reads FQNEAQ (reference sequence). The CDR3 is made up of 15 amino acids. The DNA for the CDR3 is TGTGCCAGCAGCTTAATGAGGGGGAAGTTCGCTGAAGCTTTCTTT. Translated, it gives CASSLMRGKFAEAFF.

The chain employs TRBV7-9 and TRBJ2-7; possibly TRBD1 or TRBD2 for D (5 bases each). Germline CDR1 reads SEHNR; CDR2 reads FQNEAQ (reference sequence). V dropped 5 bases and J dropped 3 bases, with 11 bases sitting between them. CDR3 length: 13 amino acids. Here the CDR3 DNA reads TGTGCCAGCAGCCATGGGACGATCTACGAGCAGTACTTC. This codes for CASSHGTIYEQYF.

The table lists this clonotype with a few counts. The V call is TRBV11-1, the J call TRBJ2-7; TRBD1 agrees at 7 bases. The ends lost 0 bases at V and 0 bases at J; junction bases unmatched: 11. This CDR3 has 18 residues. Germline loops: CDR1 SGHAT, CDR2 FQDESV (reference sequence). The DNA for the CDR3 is TGTGCCAGCAGCTTAGCGCTTCTGGGCAGGGGGAGCTCCTACGAGCAGTACTTC. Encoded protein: CASSLALLGRGSSYEQYF.

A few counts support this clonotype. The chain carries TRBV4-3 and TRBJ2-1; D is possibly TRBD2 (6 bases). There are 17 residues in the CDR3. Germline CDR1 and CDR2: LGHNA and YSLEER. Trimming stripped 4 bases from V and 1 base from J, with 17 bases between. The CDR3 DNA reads TGCGCCAGCAGCCCCGGGCGCCCCGGGAGTTCCTACAATGAGCAGTTCTTC. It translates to CASSPGRPGSSYNEQFF.

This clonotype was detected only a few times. The CDR3, as DNA: TGTGCCAGCAGCCACCCTACTTACAATGAGCAGTTCTTC. Translating gives CASSHPTYNEQFF. The rearrangement uses TRBV5-5 and TRBJ2-1; no clear D gene. Germline assignment: CDR1 SGHKS and CDR2 YYEKEE (reference sequence). The V and J ends lost 4 bases and 4 bases respectively, with 9 bases between them. The CDR3 is 13 amino acids.

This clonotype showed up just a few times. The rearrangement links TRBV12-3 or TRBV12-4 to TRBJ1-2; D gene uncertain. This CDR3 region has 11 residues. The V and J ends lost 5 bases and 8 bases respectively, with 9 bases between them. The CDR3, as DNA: TGTGCCAGCAGTCCCCATGACGGCTACACCTTC. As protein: CASSPHDGYTF.

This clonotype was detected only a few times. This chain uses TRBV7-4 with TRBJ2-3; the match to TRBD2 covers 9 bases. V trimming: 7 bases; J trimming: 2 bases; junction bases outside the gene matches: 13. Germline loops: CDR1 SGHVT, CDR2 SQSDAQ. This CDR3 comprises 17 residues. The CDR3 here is CASTDPRTSDSTDTQYF. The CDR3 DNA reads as TGTGCCAGCACCGACCCTAGGACTAGCGACTCCACAGATACGCAGTATTTT.

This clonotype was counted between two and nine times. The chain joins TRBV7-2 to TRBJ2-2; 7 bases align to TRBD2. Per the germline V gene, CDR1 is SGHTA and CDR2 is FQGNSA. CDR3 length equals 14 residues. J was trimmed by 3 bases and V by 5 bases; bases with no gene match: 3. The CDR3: CASSRTRDTGELFF. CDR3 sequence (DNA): TGTGCCAGCAGCCGGACTAGGGACACCGGGGAGCTGTTTTTT.

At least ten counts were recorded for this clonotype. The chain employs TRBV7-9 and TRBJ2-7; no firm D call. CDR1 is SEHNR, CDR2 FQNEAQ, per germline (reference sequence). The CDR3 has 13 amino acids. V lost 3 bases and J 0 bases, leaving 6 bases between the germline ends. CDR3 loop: CASSFQSSYEQYF. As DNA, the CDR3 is TGTGCCAGCAGCTTCCAAAGCTCCTACGAGCAGTACTTC.

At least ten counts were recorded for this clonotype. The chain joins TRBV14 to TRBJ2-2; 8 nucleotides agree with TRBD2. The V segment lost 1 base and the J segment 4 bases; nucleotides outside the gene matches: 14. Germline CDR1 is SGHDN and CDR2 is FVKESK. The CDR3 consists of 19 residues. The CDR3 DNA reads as TGTGCCAGCAGCCAAGTTCGGTTCGGCGGGAGGAGGGGCACCGGGGAGCTGTTTTTT. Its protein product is CASSQVRFGGRRGTGELFF.

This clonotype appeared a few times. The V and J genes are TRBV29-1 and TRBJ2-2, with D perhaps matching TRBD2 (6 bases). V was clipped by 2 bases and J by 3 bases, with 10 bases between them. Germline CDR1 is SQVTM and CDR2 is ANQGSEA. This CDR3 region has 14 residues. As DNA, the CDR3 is TGCAGCGTTGAATCCGGGGAGGACACCGGGGAGCTGTTTTTT. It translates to CSVESGEDTGELFF.

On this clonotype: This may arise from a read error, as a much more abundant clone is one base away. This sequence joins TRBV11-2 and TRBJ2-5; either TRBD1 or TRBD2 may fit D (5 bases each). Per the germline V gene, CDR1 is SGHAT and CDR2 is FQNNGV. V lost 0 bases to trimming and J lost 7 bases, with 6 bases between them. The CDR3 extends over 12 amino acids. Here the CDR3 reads CASSLDGGTQYF. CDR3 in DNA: TGTGCCAGCAGCTTAGATGGGGGGACCCAGTACTTC. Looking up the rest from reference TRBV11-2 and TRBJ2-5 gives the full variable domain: EAGVAQSPRYKIIEKRQSVAFWCNPISGHATLYWYQQILGQGPKLLIQFQNNGVVDDSQLPKDRFSAERLKGVDSTLKIQPAKLEDSAVYLCASSLDGGTQYFGPGTRLLVL.

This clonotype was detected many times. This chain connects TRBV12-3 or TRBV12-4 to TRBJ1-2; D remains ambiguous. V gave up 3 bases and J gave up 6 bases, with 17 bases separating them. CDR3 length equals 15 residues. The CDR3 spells CASSLALRGLDGYTF. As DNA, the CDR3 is TGTGCCAGCAGTTTGGCCCTTCGGGGTTTGGATGGCTACACCTTC.

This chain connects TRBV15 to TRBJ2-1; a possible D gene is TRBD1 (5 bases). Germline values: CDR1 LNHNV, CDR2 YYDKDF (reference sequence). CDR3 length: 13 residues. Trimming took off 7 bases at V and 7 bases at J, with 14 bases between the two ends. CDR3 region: CATMGPSGNEQFF. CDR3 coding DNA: TGTGCCACCATGGGGCCCTCTGGGAATGAGCAGTTCTTC.

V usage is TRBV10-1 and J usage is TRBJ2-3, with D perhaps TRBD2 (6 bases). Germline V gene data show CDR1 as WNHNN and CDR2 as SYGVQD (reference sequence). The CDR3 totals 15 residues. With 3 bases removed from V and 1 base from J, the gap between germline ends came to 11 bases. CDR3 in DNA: TGCGCCAGCAGTGACCGGGAGCGGGGCACAGATACGCAGTATTTT. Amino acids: CASSDRERGTDTQYF.

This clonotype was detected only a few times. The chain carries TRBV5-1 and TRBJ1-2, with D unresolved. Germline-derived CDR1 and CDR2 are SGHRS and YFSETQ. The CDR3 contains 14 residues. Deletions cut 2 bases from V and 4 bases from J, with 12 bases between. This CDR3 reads CASSFLLMLYGYTF. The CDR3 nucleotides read TGCGCCAGCAGCTTTTTACTGATGCTCTATGGCTACACCTTC.

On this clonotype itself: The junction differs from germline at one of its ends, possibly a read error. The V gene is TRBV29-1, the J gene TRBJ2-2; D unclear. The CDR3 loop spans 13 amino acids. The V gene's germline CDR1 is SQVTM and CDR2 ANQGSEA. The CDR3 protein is CSAESKNTGELFF. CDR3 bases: TGCAGCGCTGAAAGCAAGAACACCGGGGAGCTGTTTTTT.

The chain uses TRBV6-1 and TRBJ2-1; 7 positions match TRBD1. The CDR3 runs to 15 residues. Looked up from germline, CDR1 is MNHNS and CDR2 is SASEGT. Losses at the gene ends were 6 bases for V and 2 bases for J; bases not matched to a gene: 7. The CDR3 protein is CASREIGTAYNEQFF. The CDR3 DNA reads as TGTGCCAGCAGGGAGATCGGGACAGCCTACAATGAGCAGTTCTTC.

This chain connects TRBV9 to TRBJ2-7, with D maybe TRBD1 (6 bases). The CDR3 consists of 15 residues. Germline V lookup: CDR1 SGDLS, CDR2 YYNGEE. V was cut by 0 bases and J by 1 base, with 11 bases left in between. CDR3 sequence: CASSVGSGQSYEQYF. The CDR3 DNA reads TGTGCCAGCAGCGTAGGGTCGGGACAATCCTACGAGCAGTACTTC.

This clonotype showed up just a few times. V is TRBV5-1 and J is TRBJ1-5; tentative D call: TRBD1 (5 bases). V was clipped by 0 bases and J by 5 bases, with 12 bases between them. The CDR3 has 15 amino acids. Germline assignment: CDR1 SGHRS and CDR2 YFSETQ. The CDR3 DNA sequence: TGCGCCAGCAGCTTGGCAGGGCTGGGGGATCAGCCCCAGCATTTT. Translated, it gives CASSLAGLGDQPQHF.

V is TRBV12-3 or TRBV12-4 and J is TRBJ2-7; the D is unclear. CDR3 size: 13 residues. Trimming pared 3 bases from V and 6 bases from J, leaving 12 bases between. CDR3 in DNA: TGTGCCAGCAGTTTGATTGAACGGGCCGAGCAGTACTTC. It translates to CASSLIERAEQYF.

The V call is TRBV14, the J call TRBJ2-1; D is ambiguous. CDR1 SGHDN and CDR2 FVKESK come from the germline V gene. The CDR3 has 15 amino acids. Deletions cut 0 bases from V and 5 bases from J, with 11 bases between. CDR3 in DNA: TGTGCCAGCAGCCAAGATTCTGACTGGAACAATGAGCAGTTCTTC. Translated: CASSQDSDWNNEQFF. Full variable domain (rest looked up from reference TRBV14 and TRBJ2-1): EAGVTQFPSHSVIEKGQTVTLRCDPISGHDNLYWYRRVMGKEIKFLLHFVKESKQDESGMPNNRFLAERTGGTYSTLKVQPAELEDSGVYFCASSQDSDWNNEQFFGPGTRLTVL.

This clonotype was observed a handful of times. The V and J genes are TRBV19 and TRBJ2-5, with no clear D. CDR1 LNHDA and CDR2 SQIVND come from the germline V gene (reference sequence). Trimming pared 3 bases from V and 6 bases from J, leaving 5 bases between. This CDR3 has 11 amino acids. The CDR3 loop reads CASSMGKTQYF. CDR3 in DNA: TGTGCCAGTAGTATGGGCAAGACCCAGTACTTC.

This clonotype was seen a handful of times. CDR3 DNA sequence: TGTGCCAGCAGTAAAATTGTGGGTCGCCTCTACAATGAGCAGTTCTTC. Protein product: CASSKIVGRLYNEQFF. V is TRBV6-2 or TRBV6-3 and J is TRBJ2-1; D unresolved. V was clipped by 5 bases and J by 3 bases, with 17 bases between them. The CDR3 is 16 amino acids. Per germline, CDR1 MNHEY and CDR2 SVGEGT.

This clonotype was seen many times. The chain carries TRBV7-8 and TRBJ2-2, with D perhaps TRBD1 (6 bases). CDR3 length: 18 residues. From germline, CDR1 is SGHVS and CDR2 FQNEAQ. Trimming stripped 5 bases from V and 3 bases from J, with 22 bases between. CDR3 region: CASSVYRVLSQYTGELFF. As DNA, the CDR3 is TGTGCCAGCAGCGTGTACAGGGTTCTAAGCCAGTACACCGGGGAGCTGTTTTTT.

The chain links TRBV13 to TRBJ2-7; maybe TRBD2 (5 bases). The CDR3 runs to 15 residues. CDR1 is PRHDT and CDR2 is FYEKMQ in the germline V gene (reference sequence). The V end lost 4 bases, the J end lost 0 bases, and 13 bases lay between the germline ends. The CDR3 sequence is CASSSARRASYEQYF. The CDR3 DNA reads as TGTGCCAGCAGCTCAGCCCGGCGGGCCTCCTACGAGCAGTACTTC.